This entry lists 27 T cell receptor beta chains sequenced from one sample in a study of blood T cell repertoires in COVID-19. Using immunoSEQ multiplex PCR, the repertoire was profiled, and TCRdb retains in-frame clones only, with some absent. The sample comprises 200,000 to 250,000 clones, roughly 85% of which are singletons, and roughly 12% rests with the top ten. Specimen: peripheral blood. The receptors were sampled from a woman under 30 who had recovered from COVID-19.

The rearrangement uses TRBV24-1 and TRBJ2-5, with TRBD2 matching 8 bases. The CDR3 is 15 residues long. Trimming removed 4 bases from V and 5 bases from J; junction bases left unmatched: 8. The germline V gene encodes CDR1 KGHDR and CDR2 SFDVKD. The CDR3 bases are TGTGCCACCAGTGACCCGGGGGGGTCAGGGGAGACCCAGTACTTC. It translates to CATSDPGGSGETQYF.

This chain links TRBV6-2 or TRBV6-3 with TRBJ1-2; a possible D gene is TRBD1 (5 bases). The CDR3 length is 15 residues. The germline V gene has CDR1 MNHEY and CDR2 SVGEGT. V shed 2 bases and J shed 6 bases, with 16 bases lying between them. CDR3 nucleotides: TGTGCCAGCAGTTACGTGCAGGGAGGGTACGATGGCTACACCTTC. Protein sequence: CASSYVQGGYDGYTF.

The V call is TRBV27, the J call TRBJ2-6, with 9 bases lining up with TRBD1. The length of the CDR3 is 18 residues. Trimming cost V 6 bases and J 0 bases; bases outside gene matches: 9. The germline CDR1 and CDR2 sequences are MNHEY and SMNVEV (reference sequence). CDR3 coding DNA: TGTGCCAGCAGACTACAGGGGGCGTTCAACTCTGGGGCCAACGTCCTGACTTTC. It is translated as CASRLQGAFNSGANVLTF.

CDR3 in amino acids: CASSMVGGIEKLFF. The CDR3 region has the DNA TGTGCCAGTAGTATGGTGGGGGGTATTGAAAAACTGTTTTTT. V usage is TRBV19 and J usage is TRBJ1-4; tentative D call: TRBD1 (5 bases). V was trimmed by 3 bases and J by 7 bases, leaving 12 bases between them. The germline CDR1 and CDR2 sequences are LNHDA and SQIVND (reference sequence). CDR3 length equals 14 residues.

This chain links TRBV28 with TRBJ1-2, with a tentative D call TRBD1 (5 bases). Germline CDR1 and CDR2: MDHEN and SYDVKM. With 4 bases removed from V and 6 bases from J, the gap between germline ends came to 9 bases. This CDR3 contains 12 residues. CDR3 DNA: TGTGCCAGCAGTTGGGGCCGGGATGGCTACACCTTC. Translation gives CASSWGRDGYTF.

This sequence joins TRBV7-3 and TRBJ2-6; no clear D. Trimming left V 5 bases short and J 0 bases short, with 8 bases between. Germline V gene sequence: CDR1 SGHTA, CDR2 FQGTGA. The length of the CDR3 is 15 residues. The CDR3 DNA is TGTGCCAGCAGCCCCACGGTCTCTGGGGCCAACGTCCTGACTTTC. Translating it yields CASSPTVSGANVLTF.

The chain combines TRBV3-1 (or the pseudogene TRBV3-2) with TRBJ2-5, with 12 bases identical to TRBD2. Germline lookup yields CDR1 LGHDT and CDR2 YNNKEL (reference sequence). The CDR3 is 14 residues long. Trimming at V came to 7 bases and at J to 5 bases, leaving 5 bases not matched to a gene. The CDR3 DNA is TGTGCCAGCAACGGACTAGCGGGAAAGGAGACCCAGTACTTC. As protein: CASNGLAGKETQYF.

The chain links TRBV7-9 to TRBJ2-7; 10 bases fit TRBD2. Germline CDR1 reads SEHNR; CDR2 reads FQNEAQ (reference sequence). This CDR3 has 14 amino acids. The trim removed 6 bases at V and 6 bases at J, leaving 8 bases unmatched. In DNA form, the CDR3 reads TGTGCCAGCAGTCCCGGGACTAGCGCGGGCGAGCAGTACTTC. Translation gives CASSPGTSAGEQYF.

The chain recombines TRBV19 with TRBJ2-2; D possibly corresponds to TRBD1 (5 bases). Germline CDR1 and CDR2: LNHDA and SQIVND (reference sequence). Trimming took 5 bases from V and 8 from J, leaving 9 bases between them. The CDR3 is made up of 12 amino acids. The CDR3 reads CASSGQRGELFF. The CDR3 DNA reads TGTGCCAGTAGTGGACAAAGGGGGGAGCTGTTTTTT.

This clone turned up a few times. The CDR3 region is CASSSPLGLNTGELFF. The CDR3 bases are TGTGCCAGCAGTTCCCCCCTCGGACTTAACACCGGGGAGCTGTTTTTT. This rearrangement joins TRBV6-2 or TRBV6-3 to TRBJ2-2; tentative D call: TRBD2 (5 bases). There are 16 residues in the CDR3. CDR1 and CDR2 (germline): MNHEY, SVGEGT. V was clipped by 4 bases and J by 2 bases, with 14 bases between them.

This sequence joins TRBV28 and TRBJ1-5; no clear D gene. The CDR3 runs 13 residues. V was pared by 7 bases and J by 1 base, with 8 bases between. The V gene's germline CDR1 is MDHEN and CDR2 SYDVKM. The chain's CDR3 is CASNTGSNQPQHF. The CDR3 coding sequence is TGTGCCAGCAATACGGGGAGCAATCAGCCCCAGCATTTT.

V is TRBV9 and J is TRBJ1-2, with D perhaps TRBD1 (6 bases). CDR3 length: 14 amino acids. Germline V gene data show CDR1 as SGDLS and CDR2 as YYNGEE. V was pared by 1 base and J by 8 bases, with 15 bases between. The CDR3: CASSVYQGLGGYTF. Here the CDR3 DNA reads TGTGCCAGCAGCGTATATCAGGGGCTGGGAGGCTACACCTTC.

The rearrangement uses TRBV10-3 and TRBJ1-2; D remains ambiguous. CDR3 length equals 12 residues. V was clipped by 6 bases and J by 4 bases, with 9 bases between them. Germline V gives CDR1 ENHRY, CDR2 SYGVKD. The CDR3 DNA follows: TGTGCCATCAGCCTGACTGGCTATGGCTACACCTTC. It specifies CAISLTGYGYTF.

The chain carries TRBV2 and TRBJ2-3, with 7 bases identical to TRBD2. Per the germline V gene, CDR1 is SNHLY and CDR2 is FYNNEI. The CDR3 has 15 residues. The V segment lost 6 bases and the J segment 0 bases; nucleotides outside the gene matches: 6. CDR3 protein: CASRLSGSSTDTQYF. CDR3 nucleotides: TGTGCCAGCAGACTTAGCGGGTCTAGCACAGATACGCAGTATTTT.

The chain links TRBV19 to TRBJ2-6; perhaps TRBD1 as D (6 bases). Trimming left V 7 bases short and J 4 bases short, with 11 bases between. CDR3 length equals 14 residues. Germline V gives CDR1 LNHDA, CDR2 SQIVND (reference sequence). The CDR3 loop reads CASIPGVGANVLTF. The CDR3 DNA is TGTGCCAGTATCCCAGGGGTCGGGGCCAACGTCCTGACTTTC. The full variable domain, completed using reference TRBV19 and TRBJ2-6, is DGGITQSPKYLFRKEGQNVTLSCEQNLNHDAMYWYRQDPGQGLRLIYYSQIVNDFQKGDIAEGYSVSREKKESFPLTVTSAQKNPTAFYLCASIPGVGANVLTFGAGSRLTVL.

This chain connects TRBV27 to TRBJ1-1; 7 nucleotides align to TRBD1. CDR1 is MNHEY and CDR2 is SMNVEV in the germline V gene (reference sequence). CDR3 length equals 16 residues. With V trimmed by 2 bases and J by 5 bases, 11 bases remained unmatched. CDR3 in amino acids: CASSLGVGGGRTEAFF. The CDR3 bases are TGTGCCAGCAGTTTAGGGGTTGGAGGGGGCAGGACTGAAGCTTTCTTT.

The chain combines TRBV4-1 with TRBJ1-1; tentative D call: TRBD1 (6 bases). The V end lost 4 bases, the J end lost 1 base, and 13 bases lay between the germline ends. Germline assignment: CDR1 MGHRA and CDR2 YSYEKL. The CDR3 loop spans 15 amino acids. CDR3 in DNA: TGCGCCAGCAGCCCCCCGACAGGTTCGAACACTGAAGCTTTCTTT. It codes for CASSPPTGSNTEAFF.

V usage is TRBV4-2 and J usage is TRBJ2-2; a weak D match, TRBD2 (6 bases). CDR1 and CDR2 from the germline V gene are LGHNA and YNFKEQ. This CDR3 region has 16 residues. Trimming took off 1 base at V and 4 bases at J, with 13 bases between the two ends. This CDR3 reads CASSQVRGFSTGELFF. CDR3 bases: TGTGCCAGCAGCCAAGTTCGGGGGTTCAGCACCGGGGAGCTGTTTTTT.

The chain uses TRBV18 and TRBJ1-5; 7 nucleotides line up with TRBD1. CDR1 KGHSH and CDR2 LQKENI come from the germline V gene. The V segment lost 6 bases and the J segment 1 base; nucleotides outside the gene matches: 6. The CDR3 length is 15 residues. The CDR3 is CASSLGTASNQPQHF. CDR3 sequence (DNA): TGTGCCAGCTCCCTCGGGACAGCAAGCAATCAGCCCCAGCATTTT.

The V and J genes are TRBV30 and TRBJ2-2; tentatively, D is TRBD2 (6 bases). Germline V gives CDR1 GTSNPN, CDR2 SVGIG (reference sequence). V was clipped by 0 bases and J by 4 bases, with 12 bases between them. This CDR3 comprises 15 residues. The CDR3 protein is CAWSVRGVGTGELFF. The CDR3 DNA reads TGTGCCTGGAGTGTTCGCGGGGTCGGCACCGGGGAGCTGTTTTTT.

CDR3 residues: CSVTGRNTYEQYF. CDR3 nucleotides: TGCAGCGTAACAGGACGCAATACTTACGAGCAGTACTTC. V and J are TRBV29-1 and TRBJ2-7; maybe TRBD1 (5 bases). The CDR3 contains 13 residues. Germline lookup yields CDR1 SQVTM and CDR2 ANQGSEA. V was pared by 6 bases and J by 4 bases, with 16 bases between.

This chain links TRBV25-1 with TRBJ2-2, with TRBD2 matching 9 bases. Trimming took 5 bases from V and 2 from J; bases not matched to a gene: 9. CDR1 is MGHDK and CDR2 is SYGVNS in the germline V gene. The CDR3 is made up of 17 amino acids. For the CDR3, the DNA is TGTGCCAGCAGTCCAACTCCTAGCGGGACTAACACCGGGGAGCTGTTTTTT. Residues: CASSPTPSGTNTGELFF.

J is TRBJ1-1 and V is TRBV19, with 8 bases aligning to TRBD1. This CDR3 has 14 amino acids. J lost 3 bases, V lost 4 bases, and 4 bases had no gene match. The germline CDR1 and CDR2 sequences are LNHDA and SQIVND (reference sequence). CDR3 bases: TGTGCCAGTAGTAAGGACAGGGTTTACACTGAAGCTTTCTTT. This codes for CASSKDRVYTEAFF. Together with reference TRBV19 and TRBJ1-1, the CDR3 gives the full variable domain: DGGITQSPKYLFRKEGQNVTLSCEQNLNHDAMYWYRQDPGQGLRLIYYSQIVNDFQKGDIAEGYSVSREKKESFPLTVTSAQKNPTAFYLCASSKDRVYTEAFFGQGTRLTVV.

The chain combines TRBV6-2 or TRBV6-3 with TRBJ2-7; 13 nucleotides agree with TRBD2. The CDR3 consists of 14 residues. V lost 6 bases and J lost 8; bases outside the gene matches: 7. CDR1 MNHEY and CDR2 SVGEGT come from the germline V gene. CDR3 in amino acids: CASRPGLAGAKQYF. DNA of the CDR3: TGTGCCAGCAGACCTGGACTAGCGGGAGCGAAGCAGTACTTC.

The V call is TRBV24-1, the J call TRBJ1-5; 8 bases match TRBD1. The CDR3 loop spans 15 amino acids. V was pared by 4 bases and J by 4 bases, with 5 bases of the junction left unmatched. Per germline, CDR1 KGHDR and CDR2 SFDVKD. DNA of the CDR3: TGTGCCACCAGTGAGGGTTACAGGGGGAATCAGCCCCAGCATTTT. It is translated as CATSEGYRGNQPQHF.

V usage is TRBV6-2 or TRBV6-3 and J usage is TRBJ1-1, with TRBD1 identical over 8 bases. The CDR3 covers 16 residues. Germline loops: CDR1 MNHEY, CDR2 SVGEGT. V shed 4 bases, J shed 5 bases, and the junction held 12 bases outside the gene matches. Here the CDR3 reads CASSFWSGGRATEAFF. The CDR3 nucleotides read TGTGCCAGCAGTTTTTGGTCAGGGGGCCGTGCGACTGAAGCTTTCTTT.

This clone was counted only a few times. V is TRBV27 and J is TRBJ2-5; 8 bases agree with TRBD1. The CDR3 has 14 amino acids. V shed 7 bases and J 4 bases; nucleotides not matched to a gene: 8. The germline CDR1 and CDR2 sequences are MNHEY and SMNVEV (reference sequence). In DNA form, the CDR3 reads TGTGCCAGCACCCCGCAGGGGGCCTCAGAGACCCAGTACTTC. Its translation is CASTPQGASETQYF.